The clone carrying this T cell receptor (beta chain) was detected only a few times. From the 5' RACE reads, TCRdb called clonotypes with MiXCR, one entry per CDR3 protein. In the table there are 250,000 to 400,000 distinct CDR3 sequences, over 4% of which are singletons. The sample is drawn from a study of T cells after yellow fever vaccination. CDR1 SGHVS and CDR2 FNYEAQ come from the germline V gene. The CDR3 spans 14 residues. V gave up 2 bases and J gave up 4 bases, with 9 bases separating them. The material was PBMCs, obtained 5 days after the yellow fever booster vaccination. The receptor was isolated from a man aged 18 to 35 who received the YFV17D yellow fever vaccine. The chain is built from TRBV7-6 and TRBJ2-1; D uncertain. The CDR3 here is CASSLSINYNEQFF. CDR3 bases: TGTGCCAGCAGCTTATCCATAAATTACAATGAGCAGTTCTTC.